These T cell receptor beta chains were read from a single sample in a study of T cells after yellow fever vaccination. Each CDR3 protein is one row after TCRdb ran MiXCR on the 5' RACE reads. The sample has 25,000 to 35,000 distinct CDR3 sequences, roughly 5.9% seen once. Sequenced here: PBMCs, either bulk or a sorted T-cell subset (CD4+, CD8+, memory, or dextramer-sorted; not recorded which), sampled on the day of the yellow fever booster vaccination. Every receptor here comes from a man aged 25 to 45 who received the YFV17D yellow fever vaccine. Each CDR3 is given with its conserved first and last residue. Fields, in order: D gene, V gene, J gene, clone size, CDR3 DNA, CDR3 protein. D genes are given only for firm matches. Expanded clones are given a class, and other clones once, few, many or no size at all.

d_call: .
v_call: TRBV12-3/TRBV12-4
j_call: TRBJ1-1
clone_size: many
cdr3_nt: TGTGCCAGCAGTTTAGGGCAGATGAACACTGAAGCTTTCTTT
cdr3_aa: CASSLGQMNTEAFF

d_call: .
v_call: TRBV5-6
j_call: TRBJ2-7
clone_size: .
cdr3_nt: TGTGCCAGCAGCTTGGGCGCAGATTACGAGCAGTACTTC
cdr3_aa: CASSLGADYEQYF

d_call: .
v_call: TRBV6-2/TRBV6-3
j_call: TRBJ1-5
clone_size: .
cdr3_nt: TGTGCCAGCAGTCGAGACACGTATCAGCCCCAGCATTTT
cdr3_aa: CASSRDTYQPQHF

d_call: TRBD1
v_call: TRBV4-3
j_call: TRBJ2-7
clone_size: few
cdr3_nt: TGCGCCAGCAGCCCGAGGACAGGGGGCTTCGACGAGCAGTACTTC
cdr3_aa: CASSPRTGGFDEQYF

d_call: TRBD1
v_call: TRBV6-4
j_call: TRBJ1-5
clone_size: few
cdr3_nt: TGTGCCAGCACTGGGACAGGATCTCAGCCCCAGCATTTT
cdr3_aa: CASTGTGSQPQHF

d_call: .
v_call: TRBV7-6
j_call: TRBJ1-1
clone_size: many
cdr3_nt: TGTGCCAGCACTATAGGAGACGGGGCAGTACAAGCTTTCTTT
cdr3_aa: CASTIGDGAVQAFF

d_call: .
v_call: TRBV11-2
j_call: TRBJ1-5
clone_size: many
cdr3_nt: TGTGCCAGCAGCTTATGGGGAGGCAATCAGCCCCAGCATTTT
cdr3_aa: CASSLWGGNQPQHF

d_call: .
v_call: TRBV20-1
j_call: TRBJ1-6
clone_size: few
cdr3_nt: TGCAGTGCTAGAGAGCTGAATTCACCCCTCCACTTT
cdr3_aa: CSARELNSPLHF

d_call: .
v_call: TRBV20-1
j_call: TRBJ2-3
clone_size: many
cdr3_nt: TGCAGTGCTAGAAGACAGACTAGCACAGATACGCAGTATTTT
cdr3_aa: CSARRQTSTDTQYF

d_call: TRBD1
v_call: TRBV5-1
j_call: TRBJ1-1
clone_size: few
cdr3_nt: TGCGCCAGCAGCTCGATGGACAGGGGTTCTTTCTTT
cdr3_aa: CASSSMDRGSFF

d_call: TRBD2
v_call: TRBV7-2
j_call: TRBJ2-1
clone_size: few
cdr3_nt: TGTGCCAGCAGCTTAGCCAGCGGGAGCGGTGATGAGCAGTTCTTC
cdr3_aa: CASSLASGSGDEQFF

d_call: TRBD1
v_call: TRBV5-4
j_call: TRBJ2-3
clone_size: .
cdr3_nt: TGTGCCAGCAGGGGAAGCTACAGGGGCGGCACAGATACGCAGTATTTT
cdr3_aa: CASRGSYRGGTDTQYF

d_call: .
v_call: TRBV12-3/TRBV12-4
j_call: TRBJ1-2
clone_size: many
cdr3_nt: TGTGCCAGCAGTTCAGGACAGAACTATGGCTACACCTTC
cdr3_aa: CASSSGQNYGYTF

d_call: TRBD1
v_call: TRBV7-2
j_call: TRBJ2-7
clone_size: .
cdr3_nt: TGTGCCAGCAGCTTAGCCGCTTGGGGGACAGGGAGGAACGAGCAGTACTTC
cdr3_aa: CASSLAAWGTGRNEQYF

d_call: .
v_call: TRBV20-1
j_call: TRBJ1-5
clone_size: .
cdr3_nt: TGCAGTGCTAGAGAAACAGGGCGGGGGAATCAGCCCCAGCATTTT
cdr3_aa: CSARETGRGNQPQHF

d_call: .
v_call: TRBV5-6
j_call: TRBJ1-2
clone_size: .
cdr3_nt: TGTGCCAGCAGCTTGCGAGGGCCTACCTATGGCTACACCTTC
cdr3_aa: CASSLRGPTYGYTF

d_call: .
v_call: TRBV15
j_call: TRBJ2-2
clone_size: few
cdr3_nt: TGTGCCACCTTTGGCCGGAGGTCGGGCACCGGGGAGCTGTTTTTT
cdr3_aa: CATFGRRSGTGELFF

d_call: .
v_call: TRBV7-9
j_call: TRBJ2-1
clone_size: many
cdr3_nt: TGTGCCAGCAGCTCACACCTTAATGAGCAGTTCTTC
cdr3_aa: CASSSHLNEQFF

d_call: .
v_call: TRBV5-1
j_call: TRBJ2-1
clone_size: many
cdr3_nt: TGCGCCAGCAGGACAGTCGGTATCGACAATGAGCAGTTCTTC
cdr3_aa: CASRTVGIDNEQFF

d_call: .
v_call: TRBV5-6
j_call: TRBJ2-7
clone_size: many
cdr3_nt: TGTGCCAGCAGCTTGTTCAGCTACGAGCAGTACTTC
cdr3_aa: CASSLFSYEQYF